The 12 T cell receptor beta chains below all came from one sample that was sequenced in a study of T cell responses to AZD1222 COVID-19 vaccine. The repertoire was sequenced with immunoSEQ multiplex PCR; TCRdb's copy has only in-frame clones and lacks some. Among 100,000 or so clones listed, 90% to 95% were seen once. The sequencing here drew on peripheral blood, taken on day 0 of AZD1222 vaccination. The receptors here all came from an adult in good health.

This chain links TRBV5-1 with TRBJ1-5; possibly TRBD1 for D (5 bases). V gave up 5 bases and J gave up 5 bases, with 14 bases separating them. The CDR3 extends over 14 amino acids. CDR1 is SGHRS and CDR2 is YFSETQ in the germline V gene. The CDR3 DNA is TGCGCCAGCAGAGGTGGGGGACCGTATCAGCCCCAGCATTTT. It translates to CASRGGGPYQPQHF. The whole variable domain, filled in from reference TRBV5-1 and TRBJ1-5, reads KAGVTQTPRYLIKTRGQQVTLSCSPISGHRSVSWYQQTPGQGLQFLFEYFSETQRNKGNFPGRFSGRQFSNSRSEMNVSTLELGDSALYLCASRGGGPYQPQHFGDGTRLSIL.

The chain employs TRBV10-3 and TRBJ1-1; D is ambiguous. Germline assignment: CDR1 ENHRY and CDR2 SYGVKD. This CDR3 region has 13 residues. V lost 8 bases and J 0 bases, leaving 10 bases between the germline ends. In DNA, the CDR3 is TGTGCCATCGCGCGTGAGGTGAACACTGAAGCTTTCTTT. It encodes CAIAREVNTEAFF.

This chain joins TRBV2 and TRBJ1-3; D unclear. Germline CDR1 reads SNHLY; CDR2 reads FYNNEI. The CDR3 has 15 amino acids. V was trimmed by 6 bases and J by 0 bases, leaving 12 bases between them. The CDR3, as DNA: TGTGCCAGCAGCTTCGTCCCCGGCTCTGGAAACACCATATATTTT. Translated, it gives CASSFVPGSGNTIYF.

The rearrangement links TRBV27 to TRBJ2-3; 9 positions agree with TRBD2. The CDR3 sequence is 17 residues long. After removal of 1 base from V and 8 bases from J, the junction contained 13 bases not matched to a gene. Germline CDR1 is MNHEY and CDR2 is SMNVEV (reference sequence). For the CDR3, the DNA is TGTGCCAGCAGTTTATTATCGCGGGAGGGCCATCCGGGTACGCAGTATTTT. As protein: CASSLLSREGHPGTQYF.

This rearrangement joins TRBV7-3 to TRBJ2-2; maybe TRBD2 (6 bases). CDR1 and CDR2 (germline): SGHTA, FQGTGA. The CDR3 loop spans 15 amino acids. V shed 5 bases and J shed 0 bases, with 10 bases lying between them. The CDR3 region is CASSPQRANTGELFF. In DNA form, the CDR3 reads TGTGCCAGCAGCCCACAGCGGGCGAACACCGGGGAGCTGTTTTTT.

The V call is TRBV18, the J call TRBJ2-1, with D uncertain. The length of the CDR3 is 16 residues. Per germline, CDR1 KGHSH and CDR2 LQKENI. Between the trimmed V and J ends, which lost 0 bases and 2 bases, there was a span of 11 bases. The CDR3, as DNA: TGTGCCAGCTCACCACCTGGAAGAGGCCCCTACAATGAGCAGTTCTTC. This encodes CASSPPGRGPYNEQFF.

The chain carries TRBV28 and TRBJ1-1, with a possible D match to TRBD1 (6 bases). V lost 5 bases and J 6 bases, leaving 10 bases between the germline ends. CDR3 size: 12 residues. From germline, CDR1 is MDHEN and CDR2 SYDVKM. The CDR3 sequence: CASSKDRAEAFF. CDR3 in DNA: TGTGCCAGCAGTAAGGACAGAGCTGAAGCTTTCTTT. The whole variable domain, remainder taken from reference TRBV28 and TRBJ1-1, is DVKVTQSSRYLVKRTGEKVFLECVQDMDHENMFWYRQDPGLGLRLIYFSYDVKMKEKGDIPEGYSVSREKKERFSLILESASTNQTSMYLCASSKDRAEAFFGQGTRLTVV.

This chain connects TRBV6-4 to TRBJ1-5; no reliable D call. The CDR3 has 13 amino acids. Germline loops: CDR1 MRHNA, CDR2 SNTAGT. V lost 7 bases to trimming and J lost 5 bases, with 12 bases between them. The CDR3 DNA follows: TGTGCCAGCATCATAAGAGGATATCAGCCCCAGCATTTT. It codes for CASIIRGYQPQHF.

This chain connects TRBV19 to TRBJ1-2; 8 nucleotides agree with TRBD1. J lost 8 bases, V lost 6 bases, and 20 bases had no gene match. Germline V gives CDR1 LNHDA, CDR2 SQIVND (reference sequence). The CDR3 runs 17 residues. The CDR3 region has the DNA TGTGCCAGTAGAGACAGGGGTTCCACACTCACAGAAACAGGCTACACCTTC. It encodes CASRDRGSTLTETGYTF.

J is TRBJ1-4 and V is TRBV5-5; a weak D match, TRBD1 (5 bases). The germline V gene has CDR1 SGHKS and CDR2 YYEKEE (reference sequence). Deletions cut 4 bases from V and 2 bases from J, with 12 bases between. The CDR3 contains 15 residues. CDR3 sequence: CASSPAPGTNEKLFF. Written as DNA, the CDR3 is TGTGCCAGCAGCCCGGCCCCAGGGACTAATGAAAAACTGTTTTTT. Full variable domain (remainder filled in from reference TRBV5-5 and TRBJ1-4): DAGVTQSPTHLIKTRGQQVTLRCSPISGHKSVSWYQQVLGQGPQFIFQYYEKEERGRGNFPDRFSARQFPNYSSELNVNALLLGDSALYLCASSPAPGTNEKLFFGSGTQLSVL.

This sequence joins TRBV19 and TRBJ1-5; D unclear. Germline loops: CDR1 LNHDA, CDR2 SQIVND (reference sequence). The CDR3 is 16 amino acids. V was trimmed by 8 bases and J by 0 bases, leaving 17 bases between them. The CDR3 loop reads CASLQWADLSNQPQHF. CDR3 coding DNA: TGTGCCAGTTTACAGTGGGCGGATCTTAGCAATCAGCCCCAGCATTTT.

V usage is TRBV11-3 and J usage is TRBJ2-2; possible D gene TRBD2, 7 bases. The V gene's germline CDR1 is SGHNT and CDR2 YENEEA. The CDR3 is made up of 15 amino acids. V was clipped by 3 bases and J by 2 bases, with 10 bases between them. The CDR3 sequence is CASSLGGGNTGELFF. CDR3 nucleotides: TGTGCCAGCAGCTTGGGCGGGGGCAACACCGGGGAGCTGTTTTTT.